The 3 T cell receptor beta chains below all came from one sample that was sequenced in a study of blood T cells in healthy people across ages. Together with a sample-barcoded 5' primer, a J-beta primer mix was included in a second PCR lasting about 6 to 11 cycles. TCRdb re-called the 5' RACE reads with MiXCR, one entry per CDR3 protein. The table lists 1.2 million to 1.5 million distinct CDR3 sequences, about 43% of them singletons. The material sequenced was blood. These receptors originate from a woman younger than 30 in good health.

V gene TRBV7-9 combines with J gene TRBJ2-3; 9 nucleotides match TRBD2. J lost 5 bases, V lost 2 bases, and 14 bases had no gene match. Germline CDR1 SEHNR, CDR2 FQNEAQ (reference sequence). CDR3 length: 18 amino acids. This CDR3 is CASSLRGGLAGTEDTQYF. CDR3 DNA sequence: TGTGCCAGCAGCTTAAGGGGGGGGCTAGCGGGGACGGAAGATACGCAGTATTTT.

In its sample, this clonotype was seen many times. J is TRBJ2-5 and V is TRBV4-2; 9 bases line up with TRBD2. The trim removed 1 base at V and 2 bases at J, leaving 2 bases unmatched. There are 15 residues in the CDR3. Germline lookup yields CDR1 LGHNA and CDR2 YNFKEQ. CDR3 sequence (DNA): TGTGCCAGCAGCCAAGGGACTAGCGCTCAAGAGACCCAGTACTTC. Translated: CASSQGTSAQETQYF.

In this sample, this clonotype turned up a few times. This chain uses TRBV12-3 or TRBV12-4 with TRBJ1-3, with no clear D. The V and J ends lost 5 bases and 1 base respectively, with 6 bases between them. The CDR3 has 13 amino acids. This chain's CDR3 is CASSPQSGNTIYF. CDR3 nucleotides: TGTGCCAGCAGTCCCCAGTCTGGAAACACCATATATTTT.